These T cell receptor beta chains were read from a single sample in a study of blood T cell repertoires in COVID-19. TCRdb keeps only in-frame clones here, not all; method: immunoSEQ multiplex PCR. The top ten hold more than 20% of the sample, which has more than 30,000 clones, roughly nine tenths seen once. The source material was peripheral blood. Receptors originate from a woman of 80 years or more with active or convalescent COVID-19. Both conserved end residues are part of each CDR3. D genes are given only for firm matches. Part of the rows lack a size; the others show once, few, many or a class for expanded clones.

V gene	D gene	J gene	clone size	CDR3 DNA	CDR3 protein
TRBV19	NA	TRBJ2-3	NA	TGTGCCTCCAACAGGGATCCGGGAGATACGCAGTATTTT	CASNRDPGDTQYF
TRBV19	TRBD1	TRBJ1-5	NA	TGTGCCAGTAGTATAGTTATAGGGGGCGGAAATAGCAATCAGCCCCAGCATTTT	CASSIVIGGGNSNQPQHF
TRBV12-5	NA	TRBJ2-2	NA	TGTGCTAGTGGTTTGGGAAACACGAACACCGGGGAGCTGTTTTTT	CASGLGNTNTGELFF
TRBV10-2	NA	TRBJ1-1	few	TGCGCCAGCAGTGTCCCGAGACAGCAGCCCACTGAAGCTTTCTTT	CASSVPRQQPTEAFF
TRBV5-4	TRBD2	TRBJ2-7	NA	TGTGCCAGCAGTCCTAGCGGGACGAACTCCTACGAGCAGTACTTC	CASSPSGTNSYEQYF
TRBV2	TRBD1	TRBJ2-5	NA	TGTGCCAGCACCCCGACGGTAGGGGGCGTTGAGACCCAGTACTTC	CASTPTVGGVETQYF
TRBV19	TRBD1	TRBJ1-2	few	TGTGCCAGTAGTAACAGGGGGCGTATAAGTGGCTACACCTTC	CASSNRGRISGYTF
TRBV4-1	NA	TRBJ1-5	few	TGCGCCAGCAGCCAGGTAGGGGGGGCAAATCAGCCCCAGCATTTT	CASSQVGGANQPQHF
TRBV19	TRBD2	TRBJ2-5	NA	TGTGCCAGTAGTACTGCGGGGGGGCGAGAGACCCAGTACTTC	CASSTAGGRETQYF
TRBV2	NA	TRBJ2-5	NA	TGTGCCAGCAATAGAGAGGTCCAAGAGACCCAGTACTTC	CASNREVQETQYF
TRBV3-1/TRBV3-2	NA	TRBJ1-1	NA	TGTGCCAGCAGCCAAGTCTCGGGGACTGGGGGCACTGAAGCTTTCTTT	CASSQVSGTGGTEAFF
TRBV5-1	NA	TRBJ2-7	NA	TGCGCCAGCAGCCCTGGGACTCTCGAGCAGTACTTC	CASSPGTLEQYF
TRBV20-1	NA	TRBJ2-7	NA	TGCAGTGCTAGTTCAGGGTCCTCCTACGAGCAGTACTTC	CSASSGSSYEQYF
TRBV24-1	TRBD2	TRBJ2-3	NA	TGTGCCACCAGTGTCTCGGGAGGCTATACGCAGTATTTT	CATSVSGGYTQYF